This TCR beta chain was recorded in a study of regulatory and conventional T cells in RAG deficiency. Broader study findings: Shannon entropy was markedly lower and Simpson indices higher in RAG-deficient patients than control T-cell subsets. In Omenn syndrome, Treg and Tconv repertoires overlapped >85%.

Repertoires were generated with immunoSEQ multiplex PCR, while TCRdb's copy carries only in-frame clones and drops some. Of approximately 10,000 clones listed, roughly 94% are singletons. The CDR3 is 14 residues long. Genomic DNA came from blood regulatory T cells gated CD4+ CD25-high CD127-low. A remark on this clone: Its cognate antigen is unknown.

These data also featured in a second study, about regulatory T cells. From that second work: Amplification used 52 TRBV primers and 13 TRBJ primers. Patient repertoires had restricted TRB V-J pairs and skewed V and J usage, most in Tregs.

The rearrangement joins TRBV21-1 to TRBJ1-1. TRBV21-1 is termed a pseudogene. The receptor's source is a human donor in good health. Material for sequencing was CD127- CD25+ CD4+ Tregs sorted from blood. The CDR3: CASGSGGARYCAFF. The CDR3 DNA is TGTGCCAGCGGCTCAGGCGGGGCTCGGTACTGCGCTTTCTTT.